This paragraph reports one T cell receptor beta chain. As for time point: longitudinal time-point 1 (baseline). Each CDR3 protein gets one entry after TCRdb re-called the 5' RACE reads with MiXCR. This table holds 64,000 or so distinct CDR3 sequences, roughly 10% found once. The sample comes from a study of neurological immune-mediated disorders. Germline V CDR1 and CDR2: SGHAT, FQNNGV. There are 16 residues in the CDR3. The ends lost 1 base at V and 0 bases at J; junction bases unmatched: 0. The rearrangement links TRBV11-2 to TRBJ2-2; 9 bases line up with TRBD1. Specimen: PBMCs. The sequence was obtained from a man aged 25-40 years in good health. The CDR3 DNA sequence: TGTGCCAGCAGCTTAGGGACAGGGGCGAACACCGGGGAGCTGTTTTTT. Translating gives CASSLGTGANTGELFF.